This TCR beta chain was captured in a study of graft-versus-host responses after intestinal transplantation. As for the study in general: Anti-thymocyte globulin induction preceded about three years of tacrolimus and steroid maintenance in all recipients.

With respect to this clone: Its antigen is currently unknown.

The protocol was immunoSEQ multiplex PCR, while the TCRdb copy is restricted to in-frame clones and leaves out a portion. The sample records about 97,000 clones, 90% to 95% being singletons. With 1 base removed from V and 6 bases from J, the gap between germline ends came to 10 bases. The CDR3 is made up of 14 amino acids. Germline V gene lookup returns CDR1 LNHNV and CDR2 YYDKDF (reference sequence). General study results and limits: The authors found GvH clones in recipient marrow, some appearing first in ileum or blood.

The chain uses TRBV15 and TRBJ1-5, with a possible D match to TRBD1 (5 bases). This clonotype was sampled from a human donor who was the organ donor for an intestinal transplant. Source: unstimulated CD4+ T cells sorted from spleen or lymph node cells, taken before transplant. CDR3 sequence reads: CATSRAGFGQPQHF. DNA for the CDR3: TGTGCCACCAGCAGAGCAGGGTTTGGTCAGCCCCAGCATTTT.